A single sample is the source of the 10 T cell receptor beta chains below, sequenced in a study of PD-L1 blockade in urothelial cancer. The time point here: pretreatment peripheral blood. Measured with immunoSEQ multiplex PCR; TCRdb has only the in-frame clones, and not every one. The data contain some 66,000 clones, around 85% of them singletons. Sequencing was performed on PBMCs, taken around atezolizumab (anti-PD-L1) treatment. The receptors were sampled from a man in his sixties with urothelial cancer.

The chain employs TRBV5-4 and TRBJ2-7; 7 positions match TRBD2. The CDR3 consists of 14 residues. Germline CDR1 reads SGHNT; CDR2 reads YYREEE (reference sequence). Unmatched junction bases numbered 7, after V lost 3 bases and J lost 4 bases. CDR3 in amino acids: CASSSGTGGYEQYF. The CDR3 nucleotides are TGTGCCAGCAGCTCGGGGACGGGGGGTTACGAGCAGTACTTC.

This chain links TRBV5-1 with TRBJ1-2; TRBD1 might be the D (6 bases). The CDR3 sequence is 13 residues long. Trimming took 4 bases from V and 2 from J, leaving 9 bases between them. Germline assignment: CDR1 SGHRS and CDR2 YFSETQ. This chain's CDR3 is CASSGRGNYGYTF. The DNA for the CDR3 is TGCGCCAGCAGCGGGAGGGGGAACTATGGCTACACCTTC.

The CDR3: CASSESATVSTDTQYF. Here the CDR3 DNA reads TGTGCCAGCAGTGAAAGCGCGACAGTGAGCACAGATACGCAGTATTTT. This chain joins TRBV6-1 and TRBJ2-3; D may be TRBD1 (5 bases). V was shortened by 2 bases and J by 0 bases, with 12 bases between the two germline ends. The CDR3 totals 16 residues. Germline V gene data show CDR1 as MNHNS and CDR2 as SASEGT.

The chain is built from TRBV2 and TRBJ1-2; TRBD1 aligns across 10 bases. The J segment lost 3 bases and the V segment lost 6 bases, leaving 4 bases of the junction unmatched. This CDR3 contains 14 residues. Per germline, CDR1 SNHLY and CDR2 FYNNEI. The CDR3 protein is CASRETGGYYGYTF. In DNA form, the CDR3 reads TGTGCCAGCAGAGAGACAGGGGGCTACTATGGCTACACCTTC.

The V and J genes are TRBV6-1 and TRBJ1-2; 7 bases are shared with TRBD1. Germline values: CDR1 MNHNS, CDR2 SASEGT. The CDR3 length is 14 residues. V lost 2 bases to trimming and J lost 2 bases; unmatched junction nucleotides: 2. This chain's CDR3 is CASSETGANYGYTF. Here the CDR3 DNA reads TGTGCCAGCAGTGAAACAGGGGCAAACTATGGCTACACCTTC.

The chain uses TRBV19 and TRBJ2-5; 9 bases are shared with TRBD1. The length of the CDR3 is 15 residues. With 5 bases clipped from V and 5 bases from J, the junction kept 9 bases outside the gene matches. Germline V CDR1 and CDR2: LNHDA, SQIVND (reference sequence). CDR3 loop: CASSRPGTGLETQYF. CDR3 bases: TGTGCCAGTAGTCGTCCCGGGACAGGGTTGGAGACCCAGTACTTC.

V is TRBV6-1 and J is TRBJ2-2; 7 bases match TRBD2. Per germline, CDR1 MNHNS and CDR2 SASEGT. The CDR3 length is 14 residues. The J segment lost 2 bases and the V segment lost 8 bases, leaving 5 bases of the junction unmatched. CDR3 sequence reads: CASAAGVNTGELFF. DNA of the CDR3: TGTGCCAGCGCGGCGGGGGTTAACACCGGGGAGCTGTTTTTT.

This clone has just one count. The CDR3 nucleotides read TGCGCCAGCAGCTTGGCCGGGTTACCTAATGAAAAACTGTTTTTT. Translated, it gives CASSLAGLPNEKLFF. The chain recombines TRBV5-1 with TRBJ1-4; D not resolved. The CDR3 extends over 15 amino acids. Germline assignment: CDR1 SGHRS and CDR2 YFSETQ. Trimming pared 0 bases from V and 3 bases from J, leaving 9 bases between.

The chain carries TRBV15 and TRBJ1-1; 7 positions agree with TRBD1. Germline V gives CDR1 LNHNV, CDR2 YYDKDF (reference sequence). V shed 7 bases and J 4 bases; nucleotides not matched to a gene: 15. This CDR3 region has 16 residues. The CDR3 DNA is TGTGCCACCAACCGGAGGGAATTTCCAGGGGGCACTGAAGCTTTCTTT. Amino acids: CATNRREFPGGTEAFF.

This sequence joins TRBV5-4 and TRBJ2-3, with a tentative D call TRBD2 (5 bases). V was trimmed by 3 bases and J by 4 bases, leaving 12 bases between them. Germline V CDR1 and CDR2: SGHNT, YYREEE (reference sequence). There are 14 residues in the CDR3. The CDR3 loop reads CASSSPLGADTQYF. In DNA form, the CDR3 reads TGTGCCAGCAGCTCTCCACTAGGCGCAGATACGCAGTATTTT.